This T cell receptor (beta chain) was found in a study of glioma-infiltrating T cells after dendritic cell vaccination. Study-wide results and caveats: TCR clonality showed no direct relationship with survival.

Repertoires were generated with immunoSEQ multiplex PCR, while TCRdb's copy carries only in-frame clones and drops some. Of 99,000 or so clones in the sample, approximately 80% were seen once. Deletions cut 1 base from V and 0 bases from J, with 9 bases between. The CDR3 totals 15 residues. Germline-derived CDR1 and CDR2 are SGHTA and FQGNSA. Documented time point: after dendritic cell vaccination, including at tumor progression/relapse. As concerns this clone: Its antigen is currently unknown.

The source was blood, collected after dendritic cell vaccination. The chain has TRBV7-2 and TRBJ1-2, with a possible D match to TRBD1 (5 bases). The receptor comes from a human donor with glioblastoma. CDR3 bases: TGTGCCAGCAGCTTAGGGGGCACCGCTAACTATGGCTACACCTTC. This codes for CASSLGGTANYGYTF.